The 26 T cell receptor beta chains reported below all come from one sample, sequenced in a study of T cells in localized non-small cell lung cancer. Sequencing was performed with immunoSEQ multiplex PCR; in TCRdb, only in-frame clones are kept and a portion is missing. Here the sample spans about 48,000 clones, roughly 77% being singletons. Here the sequenced sample was peripheral blood, taken before any cancer treatment. The receptors were sampled from a man between 40 and 70 years old with stage I squamous cell lung carcinoma.

As for this clone: Other DNA sequences in the same sample also yield this CDR3. The chain recombines TRBV5-5 with TRBJ2-2, with no clear D. V shed 0 bases and J shed 4 bases, with 10 bases lying between them. Germline CDR1 and CDR2: SGHKS and YYEKEE (reference sequence). The CDR3 is made up of 15 amino acids. CDR3 residues: CASSLGERSTGELFF. In nucleotides, the CDR3 is TGTGCCAGCAGCTTGGGAGAACGGTCCACCGGGGAGCTGTTTTTT.

V usage is TRBV6-1 and J usage is TRBJ1-2; D unclear. V lost 2 bases to trimming and J lost 0 bases, with 4 bases between them. The germline gives CDR1 MNHNS, CDR2 SASEGT. The CDR3 contains 13 residues. CDR3 nucleotides: TGTGCCAGCAGTGAACTGCCTAACTATGGCTACACCTTC. Translated, it gives CASSELPNYGYTF.

This chain joins TRBV11-2 and TRBJ1-3; TRBD1 aligns across 8 bases. J was trimmed by 4 bases and V by 4 bases; bases with no gene match: 9. There are 16 residues in the CDR3. The germline V gene encodes CDR1 SGHAT and CDR2 FQNNGV. The DNA for the CDR3 is TGTGCCAGCAGCTCTATACTCAGGGGGCGCGGAAACACCATATATTTT. Translating gives CASSSILRGRGNTIYF.

The chain couples TRBV28 to TRBJ1-5; 7 nucleotides match TRBD1. The CDR3 runs to 16 residues. The J segment lost 0 bases and the V segment lost 5 bases, leaving 7 bases of the junction unmatched. The germline V gene has CDR1 MDHEN and CDR2 SYDVKM. The CDR3 loop is CASSTTTGYSNQPQHF. The CDR3, as DNA: TGTGCCAGCAGTACCACGACAGGGTATAGCAATCAGCCCCAGCATTTT. The full variable domain, rest sourced from reference TRBV28 and TRBJ1-5, is DVKVTQSSRYLVKRTGEKVFLECVQDMDHENMFWYRQDPGLGLRLIYFSYDVKMKEKGDIPEGYSVSREKKERFSLILESASTNQTSMYLCASSTTTGYSNQPQHFGDGTRLSIL.

Here the CDR3 reads CASSLGQLIGELFF. CDR3 coding DNA: TGTGCCAGCAGTTTGGGTCAGTTAATCGGGGAGCTGTTTTTT. The chain carries TRBV28 and TRBJ2-2; D gene ambiguous. The V and J ends lost 3 bases and 7 bases respectively, with 12 bases between them. The CDR3 totals 14 residues. Germline loops: CDR1 MDHEN, CDR2 SYDVKM.

In DNA form, the CDR3 reads TGTGCCAGCGGGACAGGAACCACAGATACGCAGTATTTT. Translated: CASGTGTTDTQYF. The gene calls are TRBV28 and TRBJ2-3; 8 bases map to TRBD1. J was trimmed by 2 bases and V by 8 bases; bases with no gene match: 3. In germline, CDR1 is MDHEN, CDR2 SYDVKM. This CDR3 comprises 13 residues.

This clone appeared a few times. V is TRBV2 and J is TRBJ2-4; unclear D gene. The V gene lost 9 bases and the J gene lost 0 bases, with 18 bases spanning the gap. Germline V gene data show CDR1 as SNHLY and CDR2 as FYNNEI. This CDR3 comprises 16 residues. The CDR3 reads CASVMELSLAKNIQYF. CDR3 coding DNA: TGTGCCAGTGTAATGGAACTAAGTTTAGCCAAAAACATTCAGTACTTC.

V usage is TRBV5-8 and J usage is TRBJ1-1; D not resolved. The V end lost 3 bases, the J end lost 0 bases, and 9 bases lay between the germline ends. CDR1 and CDR2 (germline): SGHTS, YDEGEE. The CDR3 is 14 residues long. The CDR3 region has the DNA TGTGCCAGCAGCTGGGCAGTATTGAACACTGAAGCTTTCTTT. Translation gives CASSWAVLNTEAFF.

This chain joins TRBV9 and TRBJ1-5; 8 bases line up with TRBD1. CDR1 and CDR2 (germline): SGDLS, YYNGEE. J was trimmed by 4 bases and V by 4 bases; bases with no gene match: 7. The CDR3 contains 15 residues. DNA for the CDR3: TGTGCCAGCAGCAACACACAGGGGGTTAATCAGCCCCAGCATTTT. Translated: CASSNTQGVNQPQHF.

V and J are TRBV19 and TRBJ1-5; D call uncertain. The CDR3 has 12 amino acids. CDR1 is LNHDA, CDR2 SQIVND, per germline (reference sequence). The V end lost 6 bases, the J end lost 7 bases, and 10 bases lay between the germline ends. CDR3 in DNA: TGTGCCAGTAGGACAAAGGAACAGCCCCAGCATTTT. The encoded protein is CASRTKEQPQHF. Combining the CDR3 with reference TRBV19 and TRBJ1-5 gives the whole variable domain DGGITQSPKYLFRKEGQNVTLSCEQNLNHDAMYWYRQDPGQGLRLIYYSQIVNDFQKGDIAEGYSVSREKKESFPLTVTSAQKNPTAFYLCASRTKEQPQHFGDGTRLSIL.

V gene TRBV6-5 combines with J gene TRBJ1-1; D call uncertain. The V end was cut by 2 bases, the J end by 10 bases, with 8 bases between. This CDR3 region has 11 residues. The germline V gene has CDR1 MNHEY and CDR2 SVGAGI. The CDR3 DNA reads as TGTGCCAGCAGTTACGTTGGTGGAGCTTTCTTT. It specifies CASSYVGGAFF.

The chain links TRBV7-2 to TRBJ1-2; 8 nucleotides align to TRBD1. Germline lookup yields CDR1 SGHTA and CDR2 FQGNSA. The CDR3 runs to 16 residues. V shed 5 bases, J shed 4 bases, and the junction held 12 bases outside the gene matches. This CDR3 reads CASSPAGTGSVYGYTF. As DNA, the CDR3 is TGTGCCAGCAGCCCGGCCGGGACAGGCTCTGTCTATGGCTACACCTTC.

The V and J genes are TRBV7-9 and TRBJ1-2; 8 bases agree with TRBD1. Looked up from germline, CDR1 is SEHNR and CDR2 is FQNEAQ (reference sequence). The CDR3 length is 16 residues. V lost 4 bases and J lost 4; bases outside the gene matches: 11. The CDR3 DNA is TGTGCCAGCAGCTCCGGGGGACAGGCAATAGGCTATGGCTACACCTTC. It translates to CASSSGGQAIGYGYTF.

This chain links TRBV5-5 with TRBJ1-5, with 8 bases that match TRBD1. CDR1 is SGHKS and CDR2 is YYEKEE in the germline V gene (reference sequence). There are 15 residues in the CDR3. V lost 4 bases and J lost 4; bases outside the gene matches: 7. The CDR3 nucleotides are TGTGCCAGCAGCCCGCAGGGGGCGAATAATCAGCCCCAGCATTTT. It translates to CASSPQGANNQPQHF.

Here the CDR3 reads CATGVGVVTEAFF. The CDR3 coding sequence is TGTGCCACCGGGGTGGGCGTTGTCACTGAAGCTTTCTTT. The V and J genes are TRBV15 and TRBJ1-1; no reliable D call. Trimming took off 8 bases at V and 4 bases at J, with 14 bases between the two ends. Germline CDR1 and CDR2: LNHNV and YYDKDF (reference sequence). The CDR3 runs to 13 residues.

The rearrangement uses TRBV9 and TRBJ1-1; a weak D match, TRBD1 (6 bases). The CDR3 is 14 residues long. Germline CDR1 SGDLS, CDR2 YYNGEE. Trimming cost V 7 bases and J 4 bases, with 17 bases left between them. The CDR3 nucleotides read TGTGCCAGCGGAGGGGGGGCGTTGGGCACTGAAGCTTTCTTT. This gives the protein CASGGGALGTEAFF. Full variable domain (outside the CDR3, taken from reference TRBV9 and TRBJ1-1): DSGVTQTPKHLITATGQRVTLRCSPRSGDLSVYWYQQSLDQGLQFLIQYYNGEERAKGNILERFSAQQFPDLHSELNLSSLELGDSALYFCASGGGALGTEAFFGQGTRLTVV.

The chain links TRBV10-3 to TRBJ2-5, with D hard to call. CDR1 and CDR2 from the germline V gene are ENHRY and SYGVKD. The CDR3 length is 13 residues. V was cut by 10 bases and J by 2 bases, with 14 bases left in between. This CDR3 reads CASCQDPQETQYF. CDR3 nucleotides: TGTGCCAGCTGTCAGGACCCACAAGAGACCCAGTACTTC.

V is TRBV19 and J is TRBJ1-5; D uncertain. The CDR3 runs to 14 residues. Trimming stripped 7 bases from V and 4 bases from J, with 14 bases between. Germline V CDR1 and CDR2: LNHDA, SQIVND (reference sequence). In nucleotides, the CDR3 is TGTGCCAGTATTCAGGCGTACACGAATCAGCCCCAGCATTTT. Translated, it gives CASIQAYTNQPQHF.

This chain uses TRBV5-6 with TRBJ2-7; D ambiguous. Germline values: CDR1 SGHDT, CDR2 YYEEEE. The CDR3 runs 13 residues. V shed 2 bases and J shed 1 base, with 7 bases lying between them. For the CDR3, the DNA is TGTGCCAGCAGCTTTCCGGGTTCCTACGAGCAGTACTTC. Residues: CASSFPGSYEQYF.

The rearrangement links TRBV7-3 to TRBJ1-2; 7 nucleotides align to TRBD1. The V gene's germline CDR1 is SGHTA and CDR2 FQGTGA. After removal of 2 bases from V and 6 bases from J, the junction contained 3 bases not matched to a gene. The CDR3 is 13 amino acids. The CDR3 nucleotides read TGTGCCAGCAGCTTATTTCAGGGGGATGGCTACACCTTC. Protein sequence: CASSLFQGDGYTF. The full variable domain, in which reference TRBV7-3 and TRBJ1-2 provide the parts outside the CDR3, is GAGVSQTPSNKVTEKGKYVELRCDPISGHTALYWYRQSLGQGPEFLIYFQGTGAADDSGLPNDRFFAVRPEGSVSTLKIQRTERGDSAVYLCASSLFQGDGYTFGSGTRLTVV.

This chain uses TRBV5-1 with TRBJ1-2; D is unresolved. Trimming stripped 5 bases from V and 0 bases from J, with 8 bases between. There are 13 residues in the CDR3. In germline, CDR1 is SGHRS, CDR2 YFSETQ. The CDR3 DNA is TGCGCCAGCAGTCCAACCACTAACTATGGCTACACCTTC. As protein: CASSPTTNYGYTF.

This rearrangement joins TRBV5-1 to TRBJ1-2, with D tentatively TRBD1 (6 bases). The CDR3 consists of 18 residues. V lost 2 bases, J lost 0 bases, and 20 bases lay in between. Per the germline V gene, CDR1 is SGHRS and CDR2 is YFSETQ. The CDR3 DNA reads TGCGCCAGCAGCTTTCGATACAGGGTCAACCTGACTAACTATGGCTACACCTTC. It is translated as CASSFRYRVNLTNYGYTF.

The chain combines TRBV19 with TRBJ2-1; 9 nucleotides line up with TRBD2. V trimming: 2 bases; J trimming: 6 bases; junction bases outside the gene matches: 5. In germline, CDR1 is LNHDA, CDR2 SQIVND (reference sequence). The CDR3 loop spans 15 amino acids. The CDR3 nucleotides read TGTGCCAGTAGTATATCGGCGGGGGGGTCCAATGAGCAGTTCTTC. It encodes CASSISAGGSNEQFF.

The rearrangement links TRBV19 to TRBJ1-3, with D perhaps TRBD1 (5 bases). With 3 bases removed from V and 2 bases from J, the gap between germline ends came to 11 bases. There are 15 residues in the CDR3. Germline V gives CDR1 LNHDA, CDR2 SQIVND (reference sequence). This chain's CDR3 is CASSIQGGAGNTIYF. CDR3 in DNA: TGTGCCAGTAGTATCCAGGGTGGAGCTGGAAACACCATATATTTT.

The CDR3 is CASSSRLAGGLPEQYF. The CDR3 bases are TGTGCCAGCAGTTCCCGACTAGCGGGGGGCCTACCCGAGCAGTACTTC. The gene calls are TRBV6-5 and TRBJ2-7; 13 nucleotides agree with TRBD2. V trimming: 4 bases; J trimming: 6 bases; junction bases outside the gene matches: 9. The germline gives CDR1 MNHEY, CDR2 SVGAGI. CDR3 length: 16 residues.

This chain joins TRBV19 and TRBJ1-4; the D is unclear. The V and J ends lost 3 bases and 7 bases respectively, with 6 bases between them. The CDR3 contains 12 residues. CDR1 is LNHDA and CDR2 is SQIVND in the germline V gene (reference sequence). The CDR3 spells CASSIVGEKLFF. CDR3 nucleotides: TGTGCCAGTAGTATCGTGGGTGAAAAACTGTTTTTT.